Described below is a single T cell receptor beta chain sequence and its context. Its antigen is still unknown. This specimen comes from a study of T cells after yellow fever vaccination. 5'RACE template switching added a universal primer site and UMIs to TCR cDNA. TCRdb reanalysed the 5' RACE reads using MiXCR and keeps one entry per CDR3 protein. The sample shows 620,000 or so distinct CDR3 sequences, roughly 17% of them seen only once. General study results and limits: Booster sampling recovered most clones from primary vaccination (roughly 96% CD4, over 75% CD8). FACS-sorted repertoires could contain abundant clonotypes contaminating from the bulk population. Some clonotypes were seen in both the CD4 and the CD8 compartments. These made up a small share and likely arose from convergent recombination.

V was pared by 8 bases and J by 4 bases, with 21 bases between. The CDR3 has 15 amino acids. In germline, CDR1 is MNHNS, CDR2 SASEGT. The chain is built from TRBV6-1 and TRBJ2-7; D tentatively reads TRBD1 or TRBD2 (5 bases each). Source: PBMCs, taken less than 6 days after the first yellow fever vaccination. The sequence was collected from a man younger than 35 who received the YFV17D yellow fever vaccine. In DNA, the CDR3 is TGTGCCAGCCGAACCTTTCACATGGGGGATTACGAGCAGTACTTC. Residues: CASRTFHMGDYEQYF.